This entry lists 21 T cell receptor beta chains sequenced from one sample in a study of control samples from healthy donors and cancer patients. Some clones are missing from TCRdb's copy, which holds only in-frame ones; the method was immunoSEQ multiplex PCR. The top ten hold more than 6.5% of the sample, which has 120,000 or so clones, 80% to 90% seen once. Sequenced input: blood. These receptors came from a man aged 35-49 years in good health.

This rearrangement joins TRBV6-4 to TRBJ1-5; 7 nucleotides match TRBD1. The V gene end was trimmed by 2 bases and the J gene end by 7 bases; junction bases not matched to a gene: 2. Germline V gene data show CDR1 as MRHNA and CDR2 as SNTAGT. The CDR3 spans 13 residues. The CDR3 protein is CASSDQGGQPQHF. CDR3 in DNA: TGTGCCAGCAGTGACCAGGGGGGACAGCCCCAGCATTTT.

The chain is built from TRBV6-5 and TRBJ1-5; TRBD1 matches at 7 bases. The CDR3 is 16 amino acids. Germline V gene sequence: CDR1 MNHEY, CDR2 SVGAGI. The V segment lost 0 bases and the J segment 6 bases; nucleotides outside the gene matches: 8. The CDR3 coding sequence is TGTGCCAGCAGTTACTCGACGGGAGGGGGCGGTCAGCCCCAGCATTTT. This translates into CASSYSTGGGGQPQHF.

The chain links TRBV30 to TRBJ1-5; tentatively, D is TRBD1 (5 bases). The V end was cut by 3 bases, the J end by 0 bases, with 12 bases between. There are 15 residues in the CDR3. Germline assignment: CDR1 GTSNPN and CDR2 SVGIG (reference sequence). The CDR3 nucleotides are TGTGCCTGGAGCGGGGGGGGTAATAGCAATCAGCCCCAGCATTTT. Residues: CAWSGGGNSNQPQHF.

This clone was found once. The chain combines TRBV7-9 with TRBJ2-7; D unclear. The CDR3 totals 14 residues. Germline CDR1 is SEHNR and CDR2 is FQNEAQ (reference sequence). Between the trimmed V and J ends, which lost 5 bases and 1 base, there was a span of 12 bases. CDR3 DNA sequence: TGTGCCAGCAGCCCCGAGGCACCGTCCTACGAGCAGTACTTC. This codes for CASSPEAPSYEQYF.

This chain joins TRBV4-3 and TRBJ1-2, with TRBD1 identical over 9 bases. Germline CDR1 is LGHNA and CDR2 is YSLEER. The trim removed 3 bases at V and 4 bases at J, leaving 9 bases unmatched. The length of the CDR3 is 16 residues. In DNA, the CDR3 is TGCGCCAGCAGCCAGCATGGACAGGGGACAGTCTATGGCTACACCTTC. It codes for CASSQHGQGTVYGYTF.

The rearrangement uses TRBV4-1 and TRBJ1-5; TRBD1 is a possible D gene (5 bases). Germline loops: CDR1 MGHRA, CDR2 YSYEKL. With 5 bases removed from V and 5 bases from J, the gap between germline ends came to 16 bases. This CDR3 comprises 15 residues. DNA for the CDR3: TGCGCCAGCAGCGAGACCGGGACGGAGGATCAGCCCCAGCATTTT. Encoded protein: CASSETGTEDQPQHF.

This chain joins TRBV24-1 and TRBJ2-5; 10 nucleotides match TRBD2. Germline V gene lookup returns CDR1 KGHDR and CDR2 SFDVKD. The ends lost 1 base at V and 4 bases at J; junction bases unmatched: 11. This CDR3 is 18 amino acids long. The CDR3 sequence is CATSDFPAGGLFGETQYF. The CDR3 DNA is TGTGCCACCAGTGATTTTCCAGCGGGGGGGCTTTTTGGAGAGACCCAGTACTTC.

This sequence joins TRBV25-1 and TRBJ1-5; unclear D gene. Germline CDR1 reads MGHDK; CDR2 reads SYGVNS. The length of the CDR3 is 13 residues. Trimming pared 6 bases from V and 2 bases from J, leaving 8 bases between. CDR3 loop: CASSPAGNQPQHF. CDR3 nucleotide sequence: TGTGCCAGCAGCCCTGCTGGCAATCAGCCCCAGCATTTT.

This chain joins TRBV7-9 and TRBJ1-4; TRBD1 might be the D (5 bases). Germline CDR1 SEHNR, CDR2 FQNEAQ (reference sequence). This CDR3 region has 15 residues. Trimming took 4 bases from V and 3 from J, leaving 12 bases between them. CDR3 DNA sequence: TGTGCCAGCAGCTCCTACTCGGGGGCTAATGAAAAACTGTTTTTT. Amino acid sequence: CASSSYSGANEKLFF.

This chain connects TRBV24-1 to TRBJ2-3, with 9 bases aligning to TRBD1. Germline trimming cut 3 bases from V and 3 bases from J; bases unmatched to any gene: 3. The CDR3 covers 15 residues. Looked up from germline, CDR1 is KGHDR and CDR2 is SFDVKD. This CDR3 reads CATSDHGTGTDTQYF. The DNA for the CDR3 is TGTGCCACCAGTGATCACGGGACAGGGACAGATACGCAGTATTTT.

The chain carries TRBV7-2 and TRBJ2-5; the D gene is possibly TRBD2 (7 bases). V gave up 1 base and J gave up 6 bases, with 18 bases separating them. CDR3 length: 16 amino acids. Germline CDR1 reads SGHTA; CDR2 reads FQGNSA. The CDR3 sequence is CASSLGVGGGIKTQYF. The CDR3 region has the DNA TGTGCCAGCAGCTTAGGGGTTGGGGGGGGCATAAAGACCCAGTACTTC. Together with reference TRBV7-2 and TRBJ2-5, the CDR3 gives the full variable domain: GAGVSQSPSNKVTEKGKDVELRCDPISGHTALYWYRQSLGQGLEFLIYFQGNSAPDKSGLPSDRFSAERTGGSVSTLTIQRTQQEDSAVYLCASSLGVGGGIKTQYFGPGTRLLVL.

The chain links TRBV18 to TRBJ2-1, with D possibly TRBD2 on 5 matching bases. V lost 4 bases and J 0 bases, leaving 10 bases between the germline ends. This CDR3 comprises 15 residues. Germline loops: CDR1 KGHSH, CDR2 LQKENI. In nucleotides, the CDR3 is TGTGCCAGCTCACGGACTTTAAGCTCCTACAATGAGCAGTTCTTC. Protein sequence: CASSRTLSSYNEQFF.

The chain combines TRBV6-5 with TRBJ2-5, with a weak D call TRBD2 (5 bases). Germline lookup yields CDR1 MNHEY and CDR2 SVGAGI. The V gene lost 7 bases and the J gene lost 4 bases, with 16 bases spanning the gap. This CDR3 contains 14 residues. The CDR3 bases are TGTGCCAGCATGGGAGACCAAGCTCGAGAGACCCAGTACTTC. Residues: CASMGDQARETQYF.

This clone was detected once. This chain uses TRBV10-2 with TRBJ2-2, with D maybe TRBD1 (5 bases). There are 16 residues in the CDR3. With 0 bases removed from V and 5 bases from J, the gap between germline ends came to 13 bases. Germline V CDR1 and CDR2: WSHSY, SAAADI. For the CDR3, the DNA is TGCGCCAGCAGTGAGTCACGGACAATAAGGACCGGGGAGCTGTTTTTT. Amino acids: CASSESRTIRTGELFF.

J is TRBJ2-1 and V is TRBV18, with a tentative D call TRBD1 (5 bases). The CDR3 spans 13 residues. Germline V gives CDR1 KGHSH, CDR2 LQKENI. V gave up 3 bases and J gave up 4 bases, with 7 bases separating them. The CDR3 DNA reads TGTGCCAGCTCACCCCAGGGTTACAATGAGCAGTTCTTC. Protein product: CASSPQGYNEQFF.

The rearrangement links TRBV21-1 to TRBJ1-1. TRBV21-1 is a pseudogene. CDR3 size: 16 residues. CDR3 sequence reads: CASSKAGAGEYTEAFF. The CDR3, as DNA: TGTGCCAGCAGCAAAGCCGGGGCAGGTGAGTACACTGAAGCTTTCTTT.

The V gene is TRBV6-2 or TRBV6-3, the J gene TRBJ2-5; D unresolved. This CDR3 contains 15 residues. V was pared by 1 base and J by 1 base, with 10 bases between. Germline V gene data show CDR1 as MNHEY and CDR2 as SVGEGT. The CDR3 DNA sequence: TGTGCCAGCAGTTACTACCGGAGAGGCCAAGAGACCCAGTACTTC. Amino acids: CASSYYRRGQETQYF.

The chain recombines TRBV10-3 with TRBJ1-2; 7 bases align to TRBD1. The trim removed 5 bases at V and 2 bases at J, leaving 11 bases unmatched. Germline-derived CDR1 and CDR2 are ENHRY and SYGVKD. CDR3 length equals 16 residues. CDR3 DNA sequence: TGTGCCATCAGTCCGGCCGATCCACAGGGGAACTATGGCTACACCTTC. It codes for CAISPADPQGNYGYTF.

The genes are TRBV2 and TRBJ1-6; a weak D match, TRBD1 (5 bases). CDR1 is SNHLY, CDR2 FYNNEI, per germline. Deletions cut 4 bases from V and 8 bases from J, with 12 bases between. The CDR3 extends over 14 amino acids. CDR3 protein: CASSVRRGDSPLHF. As DNA, the CDR3 is TGTGCCAGCAGTGTGCGTCGGGGGGATTCACCCCTCCACTTT. Full variable domain (rest looked up from reference TRBV2 and TRBJ1-6): EPEVTQTPSHQVTQMGQEVILRCVPISNHLYFYWYRQILGQKVEFLVSFYNNEISEKSEIFDDQFSVERPDGSNFTLKIRSTKLEDSAMYFCASSVRRGDSPLHFGNGTRLTVT.

The genes are TRBV6-5 and TRBJ1-4; 7 bases are a match to TRBD1. J was trimmed by 3 bases and V by 0 bases; bases with no gene match: 1. There are 15 residues in the CDR3. Germline CDR1 and CDR2: MNHEY and SVGAGI. DNA of the CDR3: TGTGCCAGCAGTTACTCGACAGGGTCTAATGAAAAACTGTTTTTT. Translation gives CASSYSTGSNEKLFF.

V gene TRBV6-2 or TRBV6-3 combines with J gene TRBJ2-2; 7 positions match TRBD1. Germline lookup yields CDR1 MNHEY and CDR2 SVGEGT. The V and J ends lost 2 bases and 1 base, in that order; junction bases with no gene match: 7. This CDR3 spans 17 amino acids. Written as DNA, the CDR3 is TGTGCCAGCAGTTACAGGCGGCAGGGGGTGAACACCGGGGAGCTGTTTTTT. Amino acids: CASSYRRQGVNTGELFF.